Listed below are T cell receptor beta chains from one sample, sequenced in a study of low-dose radiotherapy and immunotherapy resistance in tumors. Each CDR3 protein is one row after TCRdb ran MiXCR on the reads. This table has tens of thousands of distinct CDR3 sequences, roughly 31% appearing once. Sequenced here: PBMCs, sampled after low-dose radiotherapy plus immunotherapy. These receptors all come from a male donor with rectosigmoid adenocarcinoma. CDR3s include the opening cysteine and the closing phenylalanine or tryptophan. The D gene is left open where the match is weak. The size field is filled for only some rows; it gives once, few, many or a size class.

.	TRBJ2-1	TRBD1	TRBV28	CVTRDRGLYEQFF	TGTGTTACTCGGGACAGGGGGCTCTATGAGCAGTTCTTC
many	TRBJ2-1	TRBD2	TRBV19	CASSTSSGGSSYNEQFF	TGTGCCAGTAGTACTTCTAGCGGGGGGTCCTCCTACAATGAGCAGTTCTTC
many	TRBJ1-5	.	TRBV5-4	CASSWGPGFGQPQHF	TGTGCCAGCAGCTGGGGTCCGGGATTTGGTCAGCCCCAGCATTTT
many	TRBJ1-5	.	TRBV13	CASSLRGDSNQPQHF	TGTGCCAGCAGCTTAAGAGGCGATAGCAATCAGCCCCAGCATTTT
.	TRBJ2-5	.	TRBV9	CASSEVPSGQETQYF	TGTGCCAGCAGCGAGGTACCGTCCGGACAAGAGACCCAGTACTTC
many	TRBJ2-1	TRBD2	TRBV6-2/TRBV6-3	CASSYSRTSGGSSYNEQFF	TGTGCCAGCAGTTACTCTCGGACTAGCGGGGGGAGCTCCTACAATGAGCAGTTCTTC
.	TRBJ1-2	TRBD1	TRBV12-3/TRBV12-4	CASSQGDGGTYGYTF	TGTGCCAGCAGCCAGGGGGATGGGGGGACCTATGGCTACACCTTC
.	TRBJ2-1	.	TRBV13	CASSEIRSRNEQFF	TGTGCCAGCAGTGAAATCAGGAGTCGGAATGAGCAGTTCTTC
.	TRBJ2-1	.	TRBV29-1	CSVFSFDEQFF	TGCAGCGTATTCTCCTTCGATGAGCAGTTCTTC
once	TRBJ1-1	TRBD1	TRBV29-1	CSAVTGPEAFF	TGCAGCGCCGTGACAGGGCCTGAAGCTTTCTTT
.	TRBJ2-7	TRBD1	TRBV19	CASSMVGTGTGDYEQYF	TGTGCCAGTAGTATGGTGGGGACCGGGACAGGGGACTACGAGCAGTACTTC
many	TRBJ1-1	TRBD1	TRBV18	CASSRDRVEAFF	TGTGCCAGCTCACGGGACAGGGTTGAAGCTTTCTTT
many	TRBJ1-2	TRBD1	TRBV4-2	CASSQSMYRDRGRFSYTF	TGTGCCAGCAGCCAAAGCATGTACCGGGACAGGGGACGTTTTAGCTACACCTTC
.	TRBJ2-6	.	TRBV4-3	CASSQDWGAVANVLTF	TGCGCCAGCAGCCAAGATTGGGGCGCCGTGGCCAACGTCCTGACTTTC
few	TRBJ2-3	.	TRBV5-1	CASSRDTARQYF	TGCGCCAGCAGCAGGGACACCGCTCGCCAGTATTTT
.	TRBJ2-3	TRBD2	TRBV19	CASSKGLAGGTDTQYF	TGTGCCAGTAGTAAAGGACTAGCGGGAGGCACAGATACGCAGTATTTT
many	TRBJ2-3	.	TRBV7-2	CASSLVPSSASDTQYF	TGTGCCAGCAGCTTAGTCCCTAGTTCCGCCTCAGATACGCAGTATTTT
.	TRBJ2-2	.	TRBV5-8	CASSFRFGGRSWTGELFF	TGTGCCAGCAGCTTTAGGTTCGGGGGCAGGTCATGGACCGGGGAGCTGTTTTTT
.	TRBJ2-1	.	TRBV7-2	CASSLADWKSGVNEQFF	TGTGCCAGCAGCTTAGCGGATTGGAAGTCTGGAGTCAATGAGCAGTTCTTC
many	TRBJ2-7	.	TRBV21-1	CASSNQDTVYEQYF	TGTGCCAGCAGCAACCAGGACACAGTTTACGAGCAGTACTTC
.	TRBJ1-4	.	TRBV25-1	CASRATRSDPTNEKLFF	TGTGCCAGCAGGGCGACCCGGTCCGATCCCACTAATGAAAAACTGTTTTTT
many	TRBJ2-7	.	TRBV7-2	CASSLEQTTPNYEQYF	TGTGCCAGCAGCTTAGAACAGACCACCCCAAACTACGAGCAGTACTTC
many	TRBJ2-2	.	TRBV28	CASSYGPGSAGELFF	TGTGCCAGCAGTTACGGCCCGGGGTCCGCCGGGGAGCTGTTTTTT
many	TRBJ2-3	TRBD2	TRBV4-3	CASSQELAGATDTQYF	TGCGCCAGCAGCCAAGAACTAGCGGGGGCCACAGATACGCAGTATTTT
.	TRBJ2-2	.	TRBV5-1	CASRLGLAGLTGELFFF	.
few	TRBJ1-2	TRBD1	TRBV2	CASSGGKTGGVTYGYTF	TGTGCCAGCAGTGGGGGGAAAACAGGGGGCGTTACATATGGCTACACCTTC
many	TRBJ1-5	TRBD1	TRBV5-1	CASSPEDRSNQPQHF	TGCGCCAGCAGCCCGGAGGACAGGAGCAATCAGCCCCAGCATTTT
.	TRBJ1-1	.	TRBV28	CASRPHGGVGTEAFF	TGTGCCAGCAGACCCCACGGGGGGGTTGGCACTGAAGCTTTCTTT
many	TRBJ2-1	TRBD2	TRBV3-1	CASSQGLAAHEQFF	TGTGCCAGCAGCCAGGGACTAGCGGCACATGAGCAGTTCTTC
many	TRBJ1-2	.	TRBV6-6	CASKTRPLPLLDHGYTF	TGTGCCAGCAAGACAAGACCACTACCCCTGTTGGATCATGGCTACACCTTC
many	TRBJ2-3	.	TRBV6-2/TRBV6-3	CASSRGAFYTQYF	TGTGCCAGCAGTCGAGGTGCGTTTTATACGCAGTATTTT
.	TRBJ2-6	TRBD1	TRBV7-6	CATSNRQGEAGANVLTF	TGTGCCACCAGCAACCGACAGGGGGAAGCGGGGGCCAACGTCCTGACTTTC
many	TRBJ2-3	.	TRBV5-1	CASSVDATDTQYF	TGCGCCAGCAGCGTGGATGCCACAGATACGCAGTATTTT
many	TRBJ2-3	TRBD2	TRBV6-2/TRBV6-3	CASRESGRDTQYF	TGTGCCAGCAGAGAGAGCGGGAGGGATACGCAGTATTTT
many	TRBJ2-6	.	TRBV11-2	CASSLVARAGANVLTF	TGTGCCAGCAGCTTAGTAGCCCGGGCGGGGGCCAACGTCCTGACTTTC
many	TRBJ2-2	.	TRBV7-9	CASSLWTNTGELFF	TGTGCCAGCAGCTTATGGACAAACACCGGGGAGCTGTTTTTT
many	TRBJ2-7	.	TRBV6-2/TRBV6-3	CASSYGGGKSPYEQYF	TGTGCCAGCAGTTACGGAGGGGGAAAATCGCCCTACGAGCAGTACTTC
many	TRBJ2-2	.	TRBV7-9	CASGRGTGELFF	TGTGCCAGCGGCCGGGGGACCGGGGAGCTGTTTTTT
many	TRBJ2-7	.	TRBV28	CASSFASAVKGRWEQYF	TGTGCCAGCAGTTTCGCTTCCGCGGTTAAAGGGAGGTGGGAGCAGTACTTC
.	TRBJ2-1	.	TRBV5-1	CASSFAGSNEQFF	TGCGCCAGCAGCTTCGCAGGATCGAATGAGCAGTTCTTC
many	TRBJ2-6	.	TRBV3-1	CASSQVGVGQGEPISGANVLTF	TGTGCCAGCAGCCAAGTTGGCGTTGGGCAAGGAGAACCCATCTCTGGGGCCAACGTCCTGACTTTC
few	TRBJ1-6	TRBD1	TRBV5-4	CASSRGQGDVSPLHF	TGTGCCAGCAGCCGGGGACAGGGGGATGTTTCACCCCTCCACTTT
many	TRBJ2-1	TRBD2	TRBV7-2	CASSLRDQRGGSSYNEQFF	TGTGCCAGCAGCTTACGGGACCAGCGGGGAGGTAGCTCCTACAATGAGCAGTTCTTC
.	TRBJ1-1	.	TRBV28	CAISTVSEAFF	TGTGCCATTTCAACTGTTTCCGAAGCTTTCTTT
many	TRBJ1-5	.	TRBV12-2	CASRPEQEAGSTQPQHF	TGTGCAAGTCGCCCGGAGCAGGAGGCAGGGTCGACTCAGCCCCAGCATTTT
many	TRBJ2-5	TRBD1	TRBV5-1	CASSFPRTGETHFQETQYF	TGCGCCAGCAGCTTCCCCCGGACAGGGGAAACTCATTTTCAAGAGACCCAGTACTTC
.	TRBJ1-4	.	TRBV6-5	CASSAPIEKLFF	TGTGCCAGCAGTGCCCCCATTGAAAAACTGTTTTTT
many	TRBJ2-7	TRBD1	TRBV28	CASSLPQTGEGYEQYF	TGTGCCAGCAGTTTGCCCCAGACAGGGGAAGGCTACGAGCAGTACTTC
many	TRBJ1-5	TRBD1	TRBV12-3/TRBV12-4	CASSRGQGGNQPQHF	TGTGCCAGCAGCCGGGGACAGGGAGGCAATCAGCCCCAGCATTTT
once	TRBJ1-4	.	TRBV28	CASSLAQPEKLFF	TGTGCCAGCAGTTTGGCACAGCCTGAAAAACTGTTTTTT
many	TRBJ2-7	.	TRBV10-3	CAIYREGSGEQYF	TGTGCCATTTACCGCGAAGGGAGCGGAGAGCAGTACTTC